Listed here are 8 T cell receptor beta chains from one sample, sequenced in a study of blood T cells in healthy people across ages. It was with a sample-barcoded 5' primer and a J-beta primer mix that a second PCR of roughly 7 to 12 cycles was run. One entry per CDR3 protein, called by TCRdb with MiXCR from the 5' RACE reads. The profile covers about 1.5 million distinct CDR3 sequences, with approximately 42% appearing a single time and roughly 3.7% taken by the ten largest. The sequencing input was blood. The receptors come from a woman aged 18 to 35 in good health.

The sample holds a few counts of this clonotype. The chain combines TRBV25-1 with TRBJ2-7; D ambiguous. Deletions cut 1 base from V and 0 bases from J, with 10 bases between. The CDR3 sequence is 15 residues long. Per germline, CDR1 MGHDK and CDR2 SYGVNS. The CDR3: CASSEFGQTSYEQYF. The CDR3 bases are TGTGCCAGCAGTGAATTTGGCCAGACCTCCTACGAGCAGTACTTC.

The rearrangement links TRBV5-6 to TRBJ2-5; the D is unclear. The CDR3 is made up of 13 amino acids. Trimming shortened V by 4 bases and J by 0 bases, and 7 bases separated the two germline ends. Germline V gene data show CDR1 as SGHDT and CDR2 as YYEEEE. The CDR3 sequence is CASSEVYQETQYF. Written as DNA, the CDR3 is TGTGCCAGCAGCGAGGTGTACCAAGAGACCCAGTACTTC.

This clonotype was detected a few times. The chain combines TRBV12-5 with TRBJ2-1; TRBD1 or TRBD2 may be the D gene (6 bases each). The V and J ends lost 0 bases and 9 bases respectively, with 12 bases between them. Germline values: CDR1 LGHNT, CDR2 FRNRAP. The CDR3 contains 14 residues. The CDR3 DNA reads TGTGCTAGTGGTTTGGTCGGGGGCCGGACTGAGCAGTTCTTC. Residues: CASGLVGGRTEQFF.

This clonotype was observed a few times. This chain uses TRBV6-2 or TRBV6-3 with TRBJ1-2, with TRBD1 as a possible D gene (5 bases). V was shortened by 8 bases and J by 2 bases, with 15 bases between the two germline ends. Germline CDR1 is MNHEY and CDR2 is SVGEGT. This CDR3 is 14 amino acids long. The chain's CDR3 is CASGDAGRNYGYTF. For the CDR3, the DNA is TGTGCCAGCGGAGACGCGGGACGGAACTATGGCTACACCTTC.

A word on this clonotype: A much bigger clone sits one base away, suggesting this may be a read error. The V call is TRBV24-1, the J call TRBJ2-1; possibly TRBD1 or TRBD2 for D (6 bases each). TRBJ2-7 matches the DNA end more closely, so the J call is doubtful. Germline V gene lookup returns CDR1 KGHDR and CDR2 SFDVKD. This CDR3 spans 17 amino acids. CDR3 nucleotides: TGTGCCACCAGTGATACCCGGGGGCAAAGCTCCTACAATGAGCAGTACTTC. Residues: CATSDTRGQSSYNEQYF.

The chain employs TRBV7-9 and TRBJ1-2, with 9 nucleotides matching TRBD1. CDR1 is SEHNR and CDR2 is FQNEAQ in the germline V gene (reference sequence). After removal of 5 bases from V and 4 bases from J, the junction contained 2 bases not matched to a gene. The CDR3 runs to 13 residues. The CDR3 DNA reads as TGTGCCAGCAGCACAGGGGGCCCCTATGGCTACACCTTC. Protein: CASSTGGPYGYTF.

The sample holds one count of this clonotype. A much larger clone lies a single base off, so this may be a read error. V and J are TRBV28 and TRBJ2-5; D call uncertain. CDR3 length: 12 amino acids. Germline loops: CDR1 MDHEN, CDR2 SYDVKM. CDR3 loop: CAGSGDQETQYF. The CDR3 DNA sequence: TGTGCCGGCAGTGGGGACCAAGAGACCCAGTACTTC. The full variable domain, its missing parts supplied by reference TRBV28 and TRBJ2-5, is DVKVTQSSRYLVKRTGEKVFLECVQDMDHENMFWYRQDPGLGLRLIYFSYDVKMKEKGDIPEGYSVSREKKERFSLILESASTNQTSMYLCAGSGDQETQYFGPGTRLLVL.

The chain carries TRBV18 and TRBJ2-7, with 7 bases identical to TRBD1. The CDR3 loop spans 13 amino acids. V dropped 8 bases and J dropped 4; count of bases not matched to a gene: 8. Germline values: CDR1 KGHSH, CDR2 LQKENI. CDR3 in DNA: TGTGCCAGCGCACAGGGACAGAAGTACGAGCAGTACTTC. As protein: CASAQGQKYEQYF. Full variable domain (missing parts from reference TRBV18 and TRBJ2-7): NAGVMQNPRHLVRRRGQEARLRCSPMKGHSHVYWYRQLPEEGLKFMVYLQKENIIDESGMPKERFSAEFPKEGPSILRIQQVVRGDSAAYFCASAQGQKYEQYFGPGTRLTVT.